The 25 T cell receptor beta chains reported below all come from one sample, sequenced in a study of blood T cells in healthy people across ages. A second PCR, run for about 7 to 11 cycles, used a sample-barcoded 5' primer plus a J-beta primer mix. TCRdb ran MiXCR on the 5' RACE reads and lists one entry per CDR3 protein. The repertoire has about 1 million distinct CDR3 sequences, more than 35% of them found once; the top ten carry about 20%. Sequencing was performed on blood. The source of these receptors is a woman aged 55-69 years in good health.

This clonotype was detected a few times. The V and J genes are TRBV5-1 and TRBJ2-1, with 9 bases that match TRBD2. Looked up from germline, CDR1 is SGHRS and CDR2 is YFSETQ. Trimming took 1 base from V and 8 from J; bases not matched to a gene: 7. This CDR3 contains 15 residues. The CDR3 loop is CASSLLREGRYEQFF. The DNA of the CDR3 is TGCGCCAGCAGCTTGCTGCGGGAGGGCCGCTATGAGCAGTTCTTC.

This clonotype turned up a few times. CDR3 sequence (DNA): TGTGCCAGCAGCAAAGCTACTAGCGTCAACTACGAGCAGTACTTC. This sequence encodes CASSKATSVNYEQYF. The chain carries TRBV21-1 and TRBJ2-4; no check of the table's D call, TRBD2, against the DNA was made. The end of the DNA fits TRBJ2-7 better, so the J call may be wrong. TRBV21-1 counts as a pseudogene. The CDR3 extends over 15 amino acids.

This chain joins TRBV4-2 and TRBJ2-5, with 7 bases lining up with TRBD1. From germline, CDR1 is LGHNA and CDR2 YNFKEQ. The length of the CDR3 is 15 residues. The J segment lost 5 bases and the V segment lost 2 bases, leaving 8 bases of the junction unmatched. CDR3 DNA: TGTGCCAGCAGCCAAAGGATCGGACAGGCCGAGACCCAGTACTTC. This codes for CASSQRIGQAETQYF.

This sequence joins TRBV4-2 and TRBJ2-7; 8 bases agree with TRBD2. The V gene's germline CDR1 is LGHNA and CDR2 YNFKEQ. J was trimmed by 1 base and V by 3 bases; bases with no gene match: 8. This CDR3 spans 16 amino acids. CDR3 DNA: TGTGCCAGCAGCCAGCCGTCAGCGGGAGTTTCCTACGAGCAGTACTTC. It encodes CASSQPSAGVSYEQYF.

A few counts support this clonotype. This chain links TRBV24-1 with TRBJ2-5; TRBD1 matches at 7 bases. This CDR3 is built from 18 residues. The germline gives CDR1 KGHDR, CDR2 SFDVKD. V shed 3 bases, J shed 2 bases, and the junction held 14 bases outside the gene matches. CDR3 region: CATSDLGRGQVLQETQYF. CDR3 nucleotide sequence: TGTGCCACCAGTGATCTGGGGCGAGGACAGGTCTTACAAGAGACCCAGTACTTC.

The V and J genes are TRBV20-1 and TRBJ2-7, with D perhaps matching TRBD1 or TRBD2 (5 bases each). Germline CDR1 is DFQATT and CDR2 is SNEGSKA (reference sequence). The CDR3 sequence is 15 residues long. Trimming cost V 3 bases and J 7 bases, with 22 bases left between them. CDR3 coding DNA: TGCAGTGCTAGGACCACCGGTGGGGGTATGAGGGAGCAGTACTTC. Protein: CSARTTGGGMREQYF.

CDR3: CASSVGGNYGYTF. CDR3 coding DNA: TGTGCCAGCAGCGTCGGGGGCAACTATGGCTACACCTTC. The V and J genes are TRBV7-6 and TRBJ1-2, with a weak D call TRBD1 (6 bases). Per the germline V gene, CDR1 is SGHVS and CDR2 is FNYEAQ. The V and J ends lost 5 bases and 2 bases respectively, with 9 bases between them. The CDR3 covers 13 residues.

The V call is TRBV11-2, the J call TRBJ2-5; 14 bases are shared with TRBD2. CDR1 and CDR2 (germline): SGHAT, FQNNGV. There are 22 residues in the CDR3. V shed 1 base, J shed 5 bases, and the junction held 21 bases outside the gene matches. CDR3 sequence: CASSLVYRSRLAGGTLTETQYF. The CDR3, as DNA: TGTGCCAGCAGCTTAGTCTACCGGTCCAGACTAGCGGGAGGGACCCTCACGGAGACCCAGTACTTC.

This clonotype was picked up a small number of times. The chain couples TRBV5-1 to TRBJ2-1, with 12 bases lining up with TRBD2. V lost 0 bases, J lost 13 bases, and 2 bases stayed unmatched. Germline lookup yields CDR1 SGHRS and CDR2 YFSETQ. The CDR3 contains 13 residues. DNA for the CDR3: TGCGCCAGCAGCTTGGGACTAGCGGGAGTTCAGTTCTTC. As protein: CASSLGLAGVQFF.

The chain couples TRBV9 to TRBJ2-3; 15 bases map to TRBD2. V shed 3 bases, J shed 2 bases, and the junction held 10 bases outside the gene matches. CDR3 length: 19 amino acids. The germline gives CDR1 SGDLS, CDR2 YYNGEE. CDR3: CASSEAGTSGRSLTDTQYF. The CDR3 DNA is TGTGCCAGCAGCGAAGCCGGGACTAGCGGGAGGTCCCTCACAGATACGCAGTATTTT.

The rearrangement joins TRBV7-8 to TRBJ2-1; TRBD2 matches at 10 bases. This CDR3 spans 19 amino acids. Germline V gene lookup returns CDR1 SGHVS and CDR2 FQNEAQ. Trimming took 1 base from V and 0 from J; bases not matched to a gene: 9. The chain's CDR3 is CASSLVVAGGLSSYNEQFF. In DNA, the CDR3 is TGTGCCAGCAGCTTAGTGGTAGCGGGAGGCCTTAGCTCCTACAATGAGCAGTTCTTC.

The V gene is TRBV11-2, the J gene TRBJ2-7; maybe TRBD2 (5 bases). The CDR3 has 16 amino acids. The germline CDR1 and CDR2 sequences are SGHAT and FQNNGV. V was shortened by 10 bases and J by 7 bases, with 29 bases between the two germline ends. As DNA, the CDR3 is TGTGCCACCAAAGCCCGAGGGCCAAACAATTACAATGAGCAGTACTTC. The encoded protein is CATKARGPNNYNEQYF.

For this clonotype: A read error may account for a junction end that differs from germline. The CDR3 region is CAGSQGPGGQWAGYTF. In DNA form, the CDR3 reads TGTGCCGGCAGCCAAGGGCCAGGGGGCCAGTGGGCTGGCTACACCTTC. The V gene is TRBV3-1, the J gene TRBJ1-2, with 8 nucleotides matching TRBD1. Germline loops: CDR1 LGHDT, CDR2 YNNKEL (reference sequence). This CDR3 has 16 residues.

The chain combines TRBV3-1 with TRBJ2-4; maybe TRBD1 (6 bases). The assigned J gene may be wrong: the sequence end matches TRBJ2-7 better. The germline V gene has CDR1 LGHDT and CDR2 YNNKEL (reference sequence). This CDR3 is built from 13 residues. CDR3 in amino acids: CASSQLRGGEQYF. The CDR3, as DNA: TGTGCCAGCAGCCAACTCAGAGGGGGCGAGCAGTACTTC.

The J gene is TRBJ2-3, the V gene TRBV10-3; D tentatively reads TRBD1 or TRBD2 (5 bases each). V was pared by 0 bases and J by 13 bases, with 14 bases between. Germline assignment: CDR1 ENHRY and CDR2 SYGVKD. CDR3 length: 13 residues. The CDR3 region is CAISESSGTPKYF. CDR3 coding DNA: TGTGCCATCAGTGAGTCCTCGGGGACCCCCAAGTATTTT.

V is TRBV12-3 or TRBV12-4 and J is TRBJ1-1, with TRBD1 matching over 9 bases. The CDR3 spans 15 residues. Trimming took 5 bases from V and 3 from J; bases not matched to a gene: 7. DNA of the CDR3: TGTGCCAGCAGTCATACAGGGGGCTTATACACTGAAGCTTTCTTT. It specifies CASSHTGGLYTEAFF.

CDR3 nucleotides: TGTGCCAGCAGCCAAGATAGGGGGGAGAGTGCCTACGAGCAGTACTTC. This sequence encodes CASSQDRGESAYEQYF. V is TRBV3-1 and J is TRBJ2-7; D is perhaps TRBD1 or TRBD2 (6 bases each). V lost 0 bases and J 2 bases, leaving 14 bases between the germline ends. The CDR3 is 16 residues long. From germline, CDR1 is LGHDT and CDR2 YNNKEL (reference sequence).

This clonotype has a handful of counts. The CDR3 region is CASSETGTYNYGYTF. CDR3 nucleotides: TGTGCCAGCAGTGAAACCGGGACATACAACTATGGCTACACCTTC. V gene TRBV12-3 or TRBV12-4 combines with J gene TRBJ1-2; TRBD1 is a possible D gene (6 bases). Trimming removed 5 bases from V and 2 bases from J, with 15 bases in between. This CDR3 region has 15 residues.

This clonotype came up a few times. The chain employs TRBV27 and TRBJ2-3, with 10 positions matching TRBD2. Germline V CDR1 and CDR2: MNHEY, SMNVEV (reference sequence). The length of the CDR3 is 16 residues. V lost 4 bases, J lost 7 bases, and 11 bases stayed unmatched. DNA of the CDR3: TGTGCCAGCAGTTCCCAGCGGGAGGGCCCTTCCTATACGCAGTATTTT. It codes for CASSSQREGPSYTQYF.

The V call is TRBV5-1, the J call TRBJ2-1; D is undetermined. V shed 0 bases and J shed 5 bases, with 6 bases lying between them. Germline loops: CDR1 SGHRS, CDR2 YFSETQ. CDR3 length: 13 amino acids. CDR3 in DNA: TGCGCCAGCAGCTTGGCCACTGACAATGAGCAGTTCTTC. Its protein is CASSLATDNEQFF.

Details on this clonotype: One junction end disagrees with the germline gene, perhaps due to a read error. The CDR3: CGADGLAGNREQYF. DNA of the CDR3: TGCGGTGCCGATGGACTAGCGGGTAACCGGGAGCAGTACTTC. V is TRBV20-1 and J is TRBJ2-7; the match to TRBD2 covers 11 bases. CDR1 and CDR2 (germline): DFQATT, SNEGSKA (reference sequence). CDR3 length equals 14 residues.

The CDR3 DNA is TGTGCCAGCAGCTTAGCGGGTACTAGCGGGAGTAATGCGCAGTACTTC. It encodes CASSLAGTSGSNAQYF. This rearrangement joins TRBV7-6 to TRBJ2-7; 11 bases fit TRBD2. This CDR3 is 16 amino acids long. Losses at the gene ends were 0 bases for V and 9 bases for J; bases not matched to a gene: 10. The germline V gene has CDR1 SGHVS and CDR2 FNYEAQ. The variable domain in full, with the rest retrieved from reference TRBV7-6 and TRBJ2-7, is GAGVSQSPRYKVTKRGQDVALRCDPISGHVSLYWYRQALGQGPEFLTYFNYEAQQDKSGLPNDRFSAERPEGSISTLTIQRTEQRDSAMYRCASSLAGTSGSNAQYFGPGTRLTVT.

The chain has TRBV24-1 and TRBJ2-4, with D perhaps matching TRBD2 (5 bases). Matching the DNA end better, TRBJ2-5 makes the J call doubtful. Germline V gene lookup returns CDR1 KGHDR and CDR2 SFDVKD. The CDR3 runs 13 residues. The CDR3 spells CATSKPGGETQYF. In DNA form, the CDR3 reads TGTGCCACCAGTAAACCCGGCGGGGAGACCCAGTACTTC.

The rearrangement links TRBV27 to TRBJ2-7; the D gene is possibly TRBD1 (5 bases). V gave up 6 bases and J gave up 0 bases, with 15 bases separating them. Per the germline V gene, CDR1 is MNHEY and CDR2 is SMNVEV (reference sequence). This CDR3 is built from 15 residues. CDR3 in DNA: TGTGCCAGCAGCTATGACAGATTCCGCTCCTACGAGCAGTACTTC. Its protein is CASSYDRFRSYEQYF.

The gene calls are TRBV27 and TRBJ2-5; 7 bases are shared with TRBD1. TRBJ2-7 explains the end of the DNA better; the J call may be wrong. This CDR3 has 15 amino acids. The germline CDR1 and CDR2 sequences are MNHEY and SMNVEV (reference sequence). CDR3 amino acids: CASSRGTVLSYEQYF. The CDR3 DNA sequence: TGTGCCAGCAGTCGAGGGACAGTGCTAAGCTACGAGCAGTACTTC.